The rows below give T cell receptor beta chains drawn from one sample of a study of CD8+CD57+ T cells in acquired aplastic anemia. TCRdb used MiXCR to reprocess the reads, holding one entry per CDR3 protein. The sample records a few hundred thousand distinct CDR3 sequences, around 63% being singletons. Sample: sorted CD4+, CD8+, or CD8+CD57+ T cells (not recorded which) from PBMCs. These receptor sequences come from a human donor in good health. Each CDR3 is given with its conserved first and last residue. D genes are given only for firm matches. Expanded clones are given a class, and other clones once, few, many or no size at all.

cdr3_aa cdr3_nt d_call v_call clone_size j_call
CASSKVGTAYEQYF TGTGCCAGCTCTAAGGTCGGGACGGCTTACGAGCAGTACTTC - TRBV5-8 many TRBJ2-7
CAGSIPGEQYNEQFF TGTGCTGGCAGCATCCCGGGGGAGCAGTACAATGAGCAGTTCTTC - TRBV11-3 - TRBJ2-1
CSARDSGQVDGYTF TGCAGTGCTAGAGATTCCGGACAGGTAGATGGCTACACCTTC TRBD1 TRBV20-1 - TRBJ1-2
CASSVPGLATYEQYF TGTGCCAGCAGTGTGCCTGGACTAGCTACGTACGAGCAGTACTTC TRBD2 TRBV2 - TRBJ2-7
CASSLAEGVYGYTF TGTGCCAGCAGCCTCGCTGAGGGTGTCTATGGCTACACCTTC - TRBV11-1 - TRBJ1-2
CASSISGNAYNEQFF TGTGCCAGTAGTATCTCGGGGAACGCCTACAATGAGCAGTTCTTC - TRBV19 - TRBJ2-1
CASSPSGRDTDTQYF TGTGCCAGCAGCCCTAGCGGGAGGGACACAGATACGCAGTATTTT TRBD2 TRBV12-3/TRBV12-4 - TRBJ2-3
CASRGQNEKLFF TGCGCCTCACGGGGGCAGAATGAAAAACTGTTTTTT - TRBV5-1 - TRBJ1-4
CASSTLSAPQETQYF TGTGCCAGCAGCACCCTGTCTGCGCCACAAGAGACCCAGTACTTC - TRBV5-5 - TRBJ2-5
CATSRGQTSGSANEQFF TGTGCCACCAGCAGAGGCCAAACTAGCGGGAGCGCTAATGAGCAGTTCTTC TRBD2 TRBV15 - TRBJ2-1
CASGQGILQETQYF TGCGCCAGCGGCCAAGGAATCCTTCAAGAGACCCAGTACTTC - TRBV4-1 - TRBJ2-5
CASSTPREQFF TGTGCCAGCAGTACCCCCCGAGAGCAGTTCTTC - TRBV12-3/TRBV12-4 - TRBJ2-1
CASSLLEGSTDTQYF TGTGCCAGCAGCTTATTGGAGGGTAGCACAGATACGCAGTATTTT - TRBV7-9 many TRBJ2-3
CSVKGEGGANVLTF TGCAGCGTAAAGGGGGAAGGTGGGGCCAACGTCCTGACTTTC - TRBV29-1 - TRBJ2-6
CAISELQVYGYTF TGTGCCATCAGTGAGTTACAGGTATATGGCTACACCTTC - TRBV10-3 few TRBJ1-2
CASSLRDKIPYEQYF TGCGCCAGCAGCTTGCGGGACAAGATTCCCTACGAGCAGTACTTC - TRBV5-1 - TRBJ2-7
CASNWTPDTQYF TGCGCCAGCAACTGGACCCCAGATACGCAGTATTTT - TRBV5-1 - TRBJ2-3
CASRHRLTGAGEAFF TGCGCCAGCAGACACCGTTTAACAGGGGCAGGTGAAGCTTTCTTT TRBD1 TRBV4-1 - TRBJ1-1
CAISERQGGNTEAFF TGTGCCATCAGTGAGCGACAAGGAGGGAACACTGAAGCTTTCTTT - TRBV10-3 - TRBJ1-1
CASSAGTGYGNSPLHF TGTGCCAGCAGTGCCGGGACAGGGTACGGGAATTCACCCCTCCACTTT TRBD1 TRBV2 - TRBJ1-6
CSARLVETQYF TGCAGTGCTAGACTCGTTGAGACCCAGTACTTC - TRBV20-1 few TRBJ2-5
CATGTGVTGELFF TGTGCCACTGGGACAGGGGTCACCGGGGAGCTGTTTTTT TRBD1 TRBV19 - TRBJ2-2
CASSLGWDLHSYEQYF TGTGCCAGCAGCTTAGGATGGGACTTGCACTCCTACGAGCAGTACTTC - TRBV7-9 - TRBJ2-7
CASSGGNQPQHF TGTGCCAGCAGTGGGGGAAATCAGCCCCAGCATTTT - TRBV6-1 many TRBJ1-5
CAISESNTGATGELFF TGTGCCATCAGTGAGTCGAATACAGGGGCCACCGGGGAGCTGTTTTTT TRBD1 TRBV10-3 - TRBJ2-2
CASSQVTGIETEAFF TGCGCCAGCAGCCAAGTCACTGGGATTGAAACTGAAGCTTTCTTT - TRBV4-1 many TRBJ1-1
CAISEGFLYEQYF TGTGCCATCAGTGAGGGTTTCCTCTACGAGCAGTACTTC - TRBV10-3 - TRBJ2-7
CSASTAGSGYGYTF TGCAGTGCCAGCACGGCGGGCTCGGGCTATGGCTACACCTTC - TRBV20-1 - TRBJ1-2
CASTLVGTEAFF TGTGCCAGCACCCTGGTAGGCACTGAAGCTTTCTTT - TRBV12-3/TRBV12-4 few TRBJ1-1
CASKLGTGDEQYF TGCGCCAGCAAGTTGGGGACAGGGGACGAGCAGTACTTC TRBD1 TRBV5-1 - TRBJ2-7
CASSGGPITSYEQYF TGTGCCAGCAGTGGGGGACCGATCACCTCCTACGAGCAGTACTTC - TRBV2 - TRBJ2-7
CASSIGTGGNTEAFF TGTGCCAGTAGTATTGGGACAGGGGGTAACACTGAAGCTTTCTTT TRBD1 TRBV19 - TRBJ1-1
CASSVEGGGGTDTQYF TGTGCCAGCAGCGTAGAAGGGGGAGGGGGCACAGATACGCAGTATTTT - TRBV9 many TRBJ2-3
CSAKEGDNSYEQYF TGCAGTGCCAAGGAGGGCGACAACTCCTACGAGCAGTACTTC - TRBV20-1 many TRBJ2-7
CASSLRLARRSEQYF TGTGCCAGCAGTCTGCGACTAGCGCGACGCTCCGAGCAGTACTTC TRBD2 TRBV12-3/TRBV12-4 - TRBJ2-7
CASGGLTDTGELFF TGTGCCAGCGGGGGGTTGACAGACACCGGGGAGCTGTTTTTT - TRBV5-5 - TRBJ2-2
CASSLLANSYEQYF TGTGCCAGCAGCCTACTAGCGAACTCCTACGAGCAGTACTTC TRBD2 TRBV7-8 - TRBJ2-7
CASSLDQAPAYGYTF TGTGCCAGCAGCTTGGATCAGGCACCTGCCTATGGCTACACCTTC - TRBV5-4 many TRBJ1-2
CSAGWGQETQYF TGCAGTGCCGGATGGGGACAAGAGACCCAGTACTTC - TRBV20-1 - TRBJ2-5
CASSRGTHQPQHF TGTGCCAGCAGTAGGGGAACCCATCAGCCCCAGCATTTT - TRBV6-6 many TRBJ1-5
CASSVAGGESGYTF TGTGCCAGCAGCGTAGCCGGGGGGGAGAGCGGCTACACCTTC - TRBV9 few TRBJ1-2
CASSTGDSYEQYF TGTGCCAGCAGTACAGGGGACTCCTACGAGCAGTACTTC TRBD1 TRBV11-3 few TRBJ2-7
CASSALGQGQNYGYTF TGTGCCAGCAGCGCCCTGGGACAGGGGCAAAACTATGGCTACACCTTC TRBD1 TRBV7-3 - TRBJ1-2
CSVNRGAGETLFF TGCAGCGTAAACAGGGGGGCGGGGGAAACACTGTTTTTT TRBD1 TRBV29-1 - TRBJ1-4
CASSLKKAGGPITNEQYF TGTGCCAGCAGCTTAAAGAAAGCGGGAGGGCCCATAACTAACGAGCAGTACTTC TRBD2 TRBV11-1 - TRBJ2-7
CASSGPPRVPQFF TGTGCCAGCAGCGGTCCCCCGAGGGTTCCCCAGTTCTTC - TRBV9 - TRBJ2-1
CASSQKDREETQYF TGTGCCAGCAGCCAAAAGGACAGGGAAGAGACCCAGTACTTC TRBD1 TRBV3-1 - TRBJ2-5
CASRPARDFDEQFF TGCGCCAGCAGGCCTGCTAGAGATTTCGATGAGCAGTTCTTC - TRBV10-2 - TRBJ2-1
CASSSHQGYEQYF TGCGCCAGCAGCTCCCATCAGGGGTACGAGCAGTACTTC - TRBV5-1 - TRBJ2-7
CASSLTVGVTDTQYF TGTGCCAGCAGCTTAACGGTAGGGGTCACAGATACGCAGTATTTT - TRBV7-8 - TRBJ2-3